Listed below are T cell receptor beta chains from one sample, sequenced in a study of blood T cell repertoires in COVID-19. The repertoire was sequenced with immunoSEQ multiplex PCR; TCRdb's copy has only in-frame clones and lacks some. The table shows more than 200,000 clones, with less than 85% occurring only once. Sequencing was done on a sample of peripheral blood. Source of these receptors: an elderly woman with active or convalescent COVID-19. CDR3s include the opening cysteine and the closing phenylalanine or tryptophan. The D gene is left open where the match is weak. A row's size may be missing; if present it is once, few, many or a size class.

length: 15; V: TRBV11-2; J: TRBJ2-7; D: TRBD1; size: .; DNA: TGTGCCAGCAGCCATAACCCGGGACAGGCCTACGAGCAGTACTTC; CDR3: CASSHNPGQAYEQYF
length: 14; V: TRBV6-5; J: TRBJ2-5; D: .; size: .; DNA: TGTGCCAGCACCGGAGGATCGTCGCAAGAGACCCAGTACTTC; CDR3: CASTGGSSQETQYF
length: 13; V: TRBV28; J: TRBJ1-2; D: TRBD1; size: .; DNA: TGTGCCAGCAGTTTGACCAGGGGGCACGGCTACACCTTC; CDR3: CASSLTRGHGYTF
length: 17; V: TRBV5-1; J: TRBJ2-1; D: TRBD1; size: .; DNA: TGCGCCAGCAGCTTGGCCATAGACAGGGGGTCATCCAATGAGCAGTTCTTC; CDR3: CASSLAIDRGSSNEQFF
length: 11; V: TRBV2; J: TRBJ2-1; D: .; size: .; DNA: TGTGCCAGCAGTTGGCGGAATGAGCAGTTCTTC; CDR3: CASSWRNEQFF
length: 17; V: TRBV14; J: TRBJ1-1; D: TRBD1; size: few; DNA: TGTGCCAGCAGCCAAGATTTAACAGGGGAGGTTTCCACTGAAGCTTTCTTT; CDR3: CASSQDLTGEVSTEAFF
length: 15; V: TRBV3-1/TRBV3-2; J: TRBJ1-5; D: .; size: .; DNA: TGTGCCAGCAGCCAAGATGTGGGTCTAGGTCAGCCCCAGCATTTT; CDR3: CASSQDVGLGQPQHF
length: 13; V: TRBV3-1/TRBV3-2; J: TRBJ2-1; D: .; size: .; DNA: TGTGCCAGCAGCTCCTCGGGTTTCGATGAGCAGTTCTTC; CDR3: CASSSSGFDEQFF
length: 17; V: TRBV9; J: TRBJ2-1; D: .; size: .; DNA: TGTGCCAGCAGCGTAGGTCCAGGAGGTTACTCCTACAATGAGCAGTTCTTC; CDR3: CASSVGPGGYSYNEQFF
length: 13; V: TRBV28; J: TRBJ2-3; D: .; size: .; DNA: TGTGCCAGCATTCCACCGGGCACAGATACGCAGTATTTT; CDR3: CASIPPGTDTQYF
length: 12; V: TRBV5-5; J: TRBJ1-2; D: .; size: .; DNA: TGTGCCAGCAGTTATACGGTGGGCGGCTACACCTTC; CDR3: CASSYTVGGYTF
length: 15; V: TRBV11-2; J: TRBJ1-6; D: .; size: .; DNA: TGTGCCAGCAGCTTAGAATCTGTGCGGGGGAGGCCCCTCCACTTT; CDR3: CASSLESVRGRPLHF
length: 15; V: TRBV5-1; J: TRBJ1-1; D: TRBD1; size: .; DNA: TGCGCCAGCAGCTTGGGACAGGGGCATGACACTGAAGCTTTCTTT; CDR3: CASSLGQGHDTEAFF
length: 13; V: TRBV6-5; J: TRBJ1-1; D: .; size: many; DNA: TGTGCCAGCAGTATTGACAGGAACACTGAAGCTTTCTTT; CDR3: CASSIDRNTEAFF
length: 13; V: TRBV27; J: TRBJ2-5; D: TRBD1; size: .; DNA: TGTGCCAGCAGGCGGACAGGGGGCGAGACCCAGTACTTC; CDR3: CASRRTGGETQYF
length: 16; V: TRBV5-1; J: TRBJ1-4; D: .; size: .; DNA: TGCGCCAGCAGCTCCAGTCTGGCGGAGCTTAATGAAAAACTGTTTTTT; CDR3: CASSSSLAELNEKLFF
length: 16; V: TRBV11-2; J: TRBJ1-2; D: .; size: .; DNA: TGTGCCAGCAGCTTAATGTTGGCAGGGGCTGGCTATGGCTACACCTTC; CDR3: CASSLMLAGAGYGYTF
length: 17; V: TRBV9; J: TRBJ1-6; D: TRBD1; size: .; DNA: TGTGCCAGCAGCGTAGGTACAGGACAGGGTTCGAGTTCACCCCTCCACTTT; CDR3: CASSVGTGQGSSSPLHF
length: 14; V: TRBV5-4; J: TRBJ1-1; D: .; size: .; DNA: TGTGCCAGCAGCCTCCGCTTAAGCAACACTGAAGCTTTCTTT; CDR3: CASSLRLSNTEAFF
length: 14; V: TRBV9; J: TRBJ2-5; D: TRBD2; size: .; DNA: TGTGCCAGCAGCCCCGGGGGGGCCGGGGAGACCCAGTACTTC; CDR3: CASSPGGAGETQYF
length: 12; V: TRBV20-1; J: TRBJ1-5; D: .; size: .; DNA: TGCAGTGCTAGTAGGGGTTCCCAGCCCCAGCATTTT; CDR3: CSASRGSQPQHF
length: 17; V: TRBV3-1/TRBV3-2; J: TRBJ2-5; D: .; size: .; DNA: TGTGCCAGCAGCCAAGCCCCGAATTACGGGGGTCAAGAGACCCAGTACTTC; CDR3: CASSQAPNYGGQETQYF
length: 13; V: TRBV10-3; J: TRBJ1-5; D: .; size: few; DNA: TGTGCCATCAGTGAGTCTCTGTATCAGCCCCAGCATTTT; CDR3: CAISESLYQPQHF
length: 15; V: TRBV3-1/TRBV3-2; J: TRBJ2-2; D: .; size: .; DNA: TGTGCCAGCAGCCAAGGTGGTCGGGGAGCCGGGGAGCTGTTTTTT; CDR3: CASSQGGRGAGELFF
length: 14; V: TRBV10-1; J: TRBJ1-2; D: TRBD1; size: .; DNA: TGCGCCAGCAGTGGGGACAGGACTAACTATGGCTACACCTTC; CDR3: CASSGDRTNYGYTF
length: 13; V: TRBV2; J: TRBJ1-1; D: .; size: .; DNA: TGTGCCAGCAGCTGGGAGATAGGTACTGAAGCTTTCTTT; CDR3: CASSWEIGTEAFF
length: 16; V: TRBV5-1; J: TRBJ1-4; D: TRBD1; size: .; DNA: TGCGCCAGCAGCGATCCGGGACAGGGAGGGAATGAAAAACTGTTTTTT; CDR3: CASSDPGQGGNEKLFF
length: 16; V: TRBV18; J: TRBJ2-3; D: .; size: few; DNA: TGTGCCAGCTCACCGCAGGGAGGTTCAGGCACAGATACGCAGTATTTT; CDR3: CASSPQGGSGTDTQYF
length: 15; V: TRBV11-3; J: TRBJ2-7; D: .; size: few; DNA: TGTGCCAGCAGCTTGTCTTACGGGACAAGCTACGAGCAGTACTTC; CDR3: CASSLSYGTSYEQYF
length: 14; V: TRBV6-1; J: TRBJ2-7; D: .; size: .; DNA: TGTGCCAGCAGTGACCAGGGTTCTTCCTACGAGCAGTACTTC; CDR3: CASSDQGSSYEQYF
length: 16; V: TRBV19; J: TRBJ1-1; D: TRBD1; size: .; DNA: TGTGCCAGTAGTATTCTGGGACAGGGGATGAACACTGAAGCTTTCTTT; CDR3: CASSILGQGMNTEAFF
length: 14; V: TRBV3-1/TRBV3-2; J: TRBJ1-1; D: .; size: .; DNA: TGTGCCAGCAGCCAAGATTCCTTGAACACTGAAGCTTTCTTT; CDR3: CASSQDSLNTEAFF
length: 16; V: TRBV18; J: TRBJ2-3; D: .; size: once; DNA: TGTGCCAGCTCACCGCTGACGGGAACTAGCACAGATACGCAGTATTTT; CDR3: CASSPLTGTSTDTQYF
length: 15; V: TRBV27; J: TRBJ1-5; D: TRBD1; size: once; DNA: TGTGCCAGCAAGCAGGACAGGGCCGGCAATCAGCCCCAGCATTTT; CDR3: CASKQDRAGNQPQHF
length: 14; V: TRBV10-3; J: TRBJ2-7; D: .; size: .; DNA: TGTGCCATCAGTGGACGAGCGAGCTCCTACGAGCAGTACTTC; CDR3: CAISGRASSYEQYF
length: 12; V: TRBV28; J: TRBJ1-1; D: .; size: .; DNA: TGTGCCAGCAGTTTATCTCGCTATGCGGCTTTCTTT; CDR3: CASSLSRYAAFF
length: 15; V: TRBV18; J: TRBJ1-6; D: TRBD1; size: .; DNA: TGTGCCAGCTCACCAGGGACAGCCGATAATTCACCCCTCCACTTT; CDR3: CASSPGTADNSPLHF
length: 18; V: TRBV21-1; J: TRBJ2-1; D: .; size: .; DNA: TGTGCCAGCAGCAAACGAGTTGCGCGGCTAGCGGCCTACAATGAGCAGTTCTTC; CDR3: CASSKRVARLAAYNEQFF
length: 17; V: TRBV3-1/TRBV3-2; J: TRBJ1-1; D: .; size: .; DNA: TGTGCCAGCAGCCAACAAAAGGCATCCGGGTTGTGGACTGAAGCTTTCTTT; CDR3: CASSQQKASGLWTEAFF